This paragraph reports one T cell receptor (beta chain). Its antigen is unknown. Among the donors, all were Caucasian adults who lived in Nashville, Tennessee. These data are taken from a study of shared clonotypes between healthy human individuals. For the study at large: Used for every donor were three CD4 naive, three CD4 memory, two CD8 naive and one CD8 memory plate. Regarding the study as a whole: Sorted-subset sequencing was shown by rarefaction to be incomplete despite large depth.

In the original processing: ImmunoSEQ supplied junction-only sequences lacking quality scores, so filtering was different. Profiled with immunoSEQ multiplex PCR; TCRdb holds only in-frame clones, not every one. The DNA gave D and trimming, while V, J and clone size come from that table. In the table there are around 940,000 clones, around three quarters of which are singletons. Germline CDR1 and CDR2: SGHRS and YFSETQ. V lost 2 bases and J 2 bases, leaving 19 bases between the germline ends. This CDR3 comprises 17 residues. The sequence was obtained from a man aged 18 to 30 in good health. The chain combines TRBV5-1 with TRBJ2-5; tentative D call: TRBD1 (5 bases). The sample consisted of memory CD4+ T cells sorted from blood. Subset: CD45RA-negative fraction. CDR3 sequence reads: CASSFPHGLDRQETQYF. The DNA of the CDR3 is TGCGCCAGCAGCTTCCCCCATGGGTTAGACAGACAAGAGACCCAGTACTTC.